This TCR beta chain was sequenced during a study of blood T cell repertoires in COVID-19. The CDR3 covers 15 residues. In germline, CDR1 is SGHTA, CDR2 FQGNSA. V dropped 0 bases and J dropped 6 bases, with 14 bases sitting between them. The method was immunoSEQ multiplex PCR; TCRdb's version includes in-frame clones alone and lacks a portion of them. The sample gives approximately 97,000 clones, roughly 88% of which show up once; around an eighth is in the top ten. The source material was peripheral blood. V usage is TRBV7-2 and J usage is TRBJ1-1, with D perhaps TRBD1 (5 bases). The TCR sequence derives from a human donor in a cohort sampled during active COVID-19. The CDR3: CASSLARGRNSEAFF. As DNA, the CDR3 is TGTGCCAGCAGCTTAGCGCGGGGCCGAAATTCTGAAGCTTTCTTT. The whole variable domain, remainder taken from reference TRBV7-2 and TRBJ1-1, is GAGVSQSPSNKVTEKGKDVELRCDPISGHTALYWYRQSLGQGLEFLIYFQGNSAPDKSGLPSDRFSAERTGGSVSTLTIQRTQQEDSAVYLCASSLARGRNSEAFFGQGTRLTVV.